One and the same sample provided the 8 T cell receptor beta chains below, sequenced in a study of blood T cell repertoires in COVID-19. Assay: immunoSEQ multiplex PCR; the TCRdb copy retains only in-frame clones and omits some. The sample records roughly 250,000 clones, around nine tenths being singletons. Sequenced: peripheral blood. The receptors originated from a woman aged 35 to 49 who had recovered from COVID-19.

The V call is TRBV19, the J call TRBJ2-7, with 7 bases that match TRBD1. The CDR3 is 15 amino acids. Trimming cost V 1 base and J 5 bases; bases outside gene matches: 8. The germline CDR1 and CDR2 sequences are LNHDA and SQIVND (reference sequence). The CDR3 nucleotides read TGTGCCAGTAGTATAGTCCCACGACAGGGCCACGAGCAGTACTTC. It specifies CASSIVPRQGHEQYF.

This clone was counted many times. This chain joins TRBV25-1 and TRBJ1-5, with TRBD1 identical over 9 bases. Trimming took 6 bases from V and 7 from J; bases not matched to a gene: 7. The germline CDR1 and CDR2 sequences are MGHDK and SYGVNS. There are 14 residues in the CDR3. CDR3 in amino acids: CASRGTGIGQPQHF. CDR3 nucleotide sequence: TGTGCCAGCAGGGGGACAGGGATCGGGCAGCCCCAGCATTTT.

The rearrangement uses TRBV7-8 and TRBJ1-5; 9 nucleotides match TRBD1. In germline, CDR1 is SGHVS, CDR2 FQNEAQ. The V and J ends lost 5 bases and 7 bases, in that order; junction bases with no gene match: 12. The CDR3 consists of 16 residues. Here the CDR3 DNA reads TGTGCCAGCAGCCCTCTCCCGGGACAGGGCTTACAGCCCCAGCATTTT. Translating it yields CASSPLPGQGLQPQHF.

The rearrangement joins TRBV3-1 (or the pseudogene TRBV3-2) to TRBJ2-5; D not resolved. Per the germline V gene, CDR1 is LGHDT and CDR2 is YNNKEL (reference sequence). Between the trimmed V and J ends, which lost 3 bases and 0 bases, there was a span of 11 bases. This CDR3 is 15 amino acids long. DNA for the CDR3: TGTGCCAGCAGCCAGGTTCACAAGAACCAAGAGACCCAGTACTTC. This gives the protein CASSQVHKNQETQYF.

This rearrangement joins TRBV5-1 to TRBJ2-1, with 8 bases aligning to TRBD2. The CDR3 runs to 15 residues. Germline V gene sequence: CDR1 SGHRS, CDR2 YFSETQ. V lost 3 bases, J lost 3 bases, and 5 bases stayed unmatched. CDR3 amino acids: CASSSAGTSYNEQFF. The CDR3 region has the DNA TGCGCCAGCAGCTCGGCCGGGACTAGCTACAATGAGCAGTTCTTC. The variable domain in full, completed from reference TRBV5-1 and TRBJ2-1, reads KAGVTQTPRYLIKTRGQQVTLSCSPISGHRSVSWYQQTPGQGLQFLFEYFSETQRNKGNFPGRFSGRQFSNSRSEMNVSTLELGDSALYLCASSSAGTSYNEQFFGPGTRLTVL.

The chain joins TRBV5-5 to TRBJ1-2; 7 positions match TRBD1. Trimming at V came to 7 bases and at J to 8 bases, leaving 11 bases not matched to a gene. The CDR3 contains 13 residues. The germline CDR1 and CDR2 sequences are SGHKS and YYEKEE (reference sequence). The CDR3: CASSSTGEQGYTF. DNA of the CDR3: TGTGCCAGCTCATCAACAGGGGAGCAAGGCTACACCTTC.

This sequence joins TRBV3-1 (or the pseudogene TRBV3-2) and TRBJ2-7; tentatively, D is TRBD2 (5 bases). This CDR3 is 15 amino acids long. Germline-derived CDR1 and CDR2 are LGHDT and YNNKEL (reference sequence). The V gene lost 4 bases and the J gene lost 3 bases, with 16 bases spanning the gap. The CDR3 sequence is CASSPKSGGIYEQYF. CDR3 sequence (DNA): TGTGCCAGCAGCCCAAAAAGCGGTGGGATCTACGAGCAGTACTTC.

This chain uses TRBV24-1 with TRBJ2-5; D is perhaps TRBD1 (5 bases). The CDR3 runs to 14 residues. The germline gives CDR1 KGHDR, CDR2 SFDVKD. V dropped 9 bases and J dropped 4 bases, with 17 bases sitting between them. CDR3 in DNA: TGTGCCACCCAAGGACACGGTGGGTTAGAGACCCAGTACTTC. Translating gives CATQGHGGLETQYF.